What follows describes a single T cell receptor (beta chain). This clonotype came up many times. It has no known antigen specificity. The sample holds no much larger clone one base away, and base qualities are not on file. Library creation used PCR. The sequencer listed for this sample is Illumina HiSeq 2500. Molecular barcoding was employed in the preparation of TCR libraries, with unique molecular identifiers being used to normalize TCRbeta repertoire quantification. The raw public data were reprocessed by TCRdb itself: fastp quality trimming at Q25, MiXCR clonotype calling, in-frame beta chains only. Each entry merges the rows of one CDR3 protein and shows their most common DNA and genes. The sample table holds 200,000 to 250,000 distinct CDR3 sequences, of which 9.7% were seen once. 5% to 5.5% of the sample goes to the ten largest clones. The sample originates from a study of T-cell reconstitution after alpha-beta-depleted transplantation in children (dated by TCRdb to the mid-2010s). At the level of the whole study: Using TCR repertoire profiling, the study followed T-cell immune reconstitution in a quantitative way in children after TCRalphabeta/CD19-depleted allogeneic hematopoietic cell transplantation.

At the junction V is shortened by 6 bases and J by 1 base; bases outside the gene matches: 8. The CDR3 goes from the cysteine to the phenylalanine over 16 residues. Only CDR3 DNA is held: 48 bases, read in frame from base 1. CDR1 and CDR2, looked up from the germline V gene (reference sequence), are DFQATT and SNEGSKA. This sample comprised PBMCs from the stem cell graft donor, obtained from the stem cell graft. This TCR was recovered from a human donor who donated a stem cell graft to a child with SCID. In this chain, TRBV20-1 is recombined with TRBJ2-1, with TRBD2 identical over 11 junction bases. The CDR3 protein sequence reads: CSAPRPSGGSYNEQFF. The nucleotide sequence is TGCAGTGCGCCCCGCCCTAGCGGGGGGTCCTACAATGAGCAGTTCTTC.